This record looks at one T cell receptor beta chain sequence and its context. This sample is part of a study of shared clonotypes between healthy human individuals. The data were produced by immunoSEQ multiplex PCR, yet TCRdb's version contains in-frame clones alone and is incomplete. The repertoire has roughly 2,000,000 clones, less than 95% of them found once; the top ten carry approximately 1%. This CDR3 contains 14 residues. Trimming took 4 bases from V and 2 from J; bases not matched to a gene: 6. Germline CDR1 is SGHNT and CDR2 is YYREEE (reference sequence). CD45RO-negative, CCR7-positively selected cells formed the naive CD8 fraction, excluding terminally differentiated effector memory CD45RA+ cells.

This chain joins TRBV5-4 and TRBJ2-7; 7 bases agree with TRBD1. The source is a young man in good health. What was sequenced was naive CD8+ T cells sorted from blood. For the CDR3, the DNA is TGTGCCAGCAGCCTAAAAGGACAGGCCTACGAGCAGTACTTC. This gives the protein CASSLKGQAYEQYF.